One and the same sample provided the 10 T cell receptor beta chains below, sequenced in a study of T cell responses to AZD1222 COVID-19 vaccine. TCRdb's copy holds only in-frame clones and misses some; the assay was immunoSEQ multiplex PCR. The data show 150,000 to 200,000 clones, 85% to 95% seen once. The sample here was peripheral blood, taken on day 0 of AZD1222 vaccination. These receptors were taken from an adult in good health.

V gene TRBV3-1 (or the pseudogene TRBV3-2) combines with J gene TRBJ2-7, with TRBD2 identical over 9 bases. Germline CDR1 is LGHDT and CDR2 is YNNKEL (reference sequence). The CDR3 has 13 residues. With 7 bases clipped from V and 5 bases from J, the junction kept 6 bases outside the gene matches. CDR3 residues: CASTIAGAHEQYF. As DNA, the CDR3 is TGTGCCAGCACGATAGCGGGAGCTCACGAGCAGTACTTC.

This sequence joins TRBV24-1 and TRBJ2-3; 11 bases map to TRBD2. Germline V lookup: CDR1 KGHDR, CDR2 SFDVKD. The CDR3 totals 18 residues. Losses at the gene ends were 7 bases for V and 4 bases for J; bases not matched to a gene: 15. This chain's CDR3 is CATSAWTSGLRRSDTQYF. DNA for the CDR3: TGTGCCACCAGCGCTTGGACTAGCGGGCTTAGACGGTCAGATACGCAGTATTTT.

The rearrangement joins TRBV9 to TRBJ2-1; TRBD2 aligns across 10 bases. The J segment lost 5 bases and the V segment lost 1 base, leaving 3 bases of the junction unmatched. The CDR3 has 15 amino acids. Germline V gene lookup returns CDR1 SGDLS and CDR2 YYNGEE. CDR3 sequence (DNA): TGTGCCAGCAGCGTATCTCTAGCGGGGGACAATGAGCAGTTCTTC. This translates into CASSVSLAGDNEQFF.

The chain has TRBV15 and TRBJ1-1; D gene unclear. The length of the CDR3 is 15 residues. Germline lookup yields CDR1 LNHNV and CDR2 YYDKDF (reference sequence). The V gene lost 0 bases and the J gene lost 1 base, with 9 bases spanning the gap. The CDR3 coding sequence is TGTGCCACCAGCAGAGATTTCGCGGCGAACACTGAAGCTTTCTTT. Protein: CATSRDFAANTEAFF. Full variable domain (rest looked up from reference TRBV15 and TRBJ1-1): DAMVIQNPRYQVTQFGKPVTLSCSQTLNHNVMYWYQQKSSQAPKLLFHYYDKDFNNEADTPDNFQSRRPNTSFCFLDIRSPGLGDTAMYLCATSRDFAANTEAFFGQGTRLTVV.

The gene calls are TRBV6-4 and TRBJ2-3, with 7 bases identical to TRBD2. V shed 3 bases and J 3 bases; nucleotides not matched to a gene: 9. The germline V gene encodes CDR1 MRHNA and CDR2 SNTAGT. The CDR3 loop spans 16 amino acids. CDR3 nucleotides: TGTGCCAGCAGTGAAAGGGCCGGACTAGGGACAGATACGCAGTATTTT. It specifies CASSERAGLGTDTQYF.

The chain combines TRBV28 with TRBJ1-2, with 7 positions matching TRBD1. The CDR3 has 15 residues. With V trimmed by 2 bases and J by 6 bases, 9 bases remained unmatched. In germline, CDR1 is MDHEN, CDR2 SYDVKM. This CDR3 is CASSLNDRVFDGYTF. The CDR3 DNA reads TGTGCCAGCAGTTTAAACGACAGGGTGTTTGATGGCTACACCTTC.

The chain employs TRBV4-1 and TRBJ2-7, with 11 bases fitting TRBD1. The CDR3 contains 16 residues. After removal of 1 base from V and 5 bases from J, the junction contained 7 bases not matched to a gene. Germline loops: CDR1 MGHRA, CDR2 YSYEKL. CDR3 amino acids: CASSQGFRGQGDEQYF. The CDR3 nucleotides read TGCGCCAGCAGCCAAGGCTTTAGGGGACAGGGGGACGAGCAGTACTTC.

This chain connects TRBV19 to TRBJ2-6; D is unresolved. The V gene's germline CDR1 is LNHDA and CDR2 SQIVND (reference sequence). CDR3 length: 14 amino acids. Trimming left V 9 bases short and J 0 bases short, with 9 bases between. CDR3 coding DNA: TGTGCCAGCAAAATAAGCTCTGGGGCCAACGTCCTGACTTTC. It yields the protein CASKISSGANVLTF.

This rearrangement joins TRBV6-1 to TRBJ1-5; D is undetermined. Germline CDR1 and CDR2: MNHNS and SASEGT. The CDR3 has 14 residues. V lost 2 bases and J 7 bases, leaving 12 bases between the germline ends. The CDR3 protein is CASSESGGIQPQHF. The DNA for the CDR3 is TGTGCCAGCAGTGAATCCGGTGGCATCCAGCCCCAGCATTTT.

This clone was observed once. The genes are TRBV28 and TRBJ1-5, with D perhaps TRBD1 (5 bases). The CDR3 runs 15 residues. Looked up from germline, CDR1 is MDHEN and CDR2 is SYDVKM. Trimming shortened V by 8 bases and J by 11 bases, and 25 bases separated the two germline ends. CDR3 bases: TGTGCCAGCTCCCCCCCAGGGTCTCAGGTCGAGTCCCAGCATTTT. Its protein is CASSPPGSQVESQHF.